The T cell receptor (beta chain) under discussion was sequenced for a study of shared T cell receptors in the human thymus. In this sample, this clone turned up a few times. The table came from immunoSEQ multiplex PCR; TCRdb's copy has only in-frame clones and leaves some out. Of about 540,000 clones in the sample, about 80% were seen once. Trimming cost V 5 bases and J 7 bases; bases outside gene matches: 2. The CDR3 sequence is 11 residues long. CDR1 and CDR2 from the germline V gene are DFQATT and SNEGSKA (reference sequence). A further study also used this sample, focusing on human thymus T cells. That work adds: Resections were taken during corrective heart surgery, and the thymus tissue came from these. Related studies found that unrelated individuals share highly overlapping thymic repertoires.

The J gene is TRBJ2-1, the V gene TRBV20-1; TRBD2 agrees at 7 bases. Sequencing input: thymocytes. The clonotype was recovered from a boy under three years old with a congenital heart defect. CDR3 nucleotides: TGCAGTGCTGCTAGCGGTAATGAGCAGTTCTTC. Its translation: CSAASGNEQFF.